Sequencing of this TCR beta chain was carried out in a study of blood T cell repertoires in COVID-19. The repertoire was sequenced with immunoSEQ multiplex PCR; TCRdb's copy has only in-frame clones and lacks some. The repertoire holds around 300,000 clones, with about nine tenths as singletons. V was shortened by 3 bases and J by 11 bases, with 13 bases between the two germline ends. This CDR3 is 12 amino acids long. This TCR came from a woman aged 25 to 39 with COVID-19, enrolled during active disease. Sample: peripheral blood. The chain carries TRBV12-3 or TRBV12-4 and TRBJ1-1; perhaps TRBD1 as D (5 bases). Here the CDR3 DNA reads TGTGCCAGCAGTTTCGGGACTAGAGCTGCTTTCTTT. This gives the protein CASSFGTRAAFF.